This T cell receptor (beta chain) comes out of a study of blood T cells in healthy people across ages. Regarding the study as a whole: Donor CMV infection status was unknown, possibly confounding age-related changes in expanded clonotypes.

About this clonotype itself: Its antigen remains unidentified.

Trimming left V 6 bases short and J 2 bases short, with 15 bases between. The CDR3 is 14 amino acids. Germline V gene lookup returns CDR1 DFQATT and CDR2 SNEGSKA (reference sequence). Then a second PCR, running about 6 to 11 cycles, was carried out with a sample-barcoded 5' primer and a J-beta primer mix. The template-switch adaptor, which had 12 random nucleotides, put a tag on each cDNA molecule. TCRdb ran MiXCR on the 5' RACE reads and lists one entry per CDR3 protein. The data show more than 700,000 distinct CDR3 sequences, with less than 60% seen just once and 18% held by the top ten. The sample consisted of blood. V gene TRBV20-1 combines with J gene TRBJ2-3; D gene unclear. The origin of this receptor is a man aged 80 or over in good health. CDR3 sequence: CSALAPQDTDTQYF. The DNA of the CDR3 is TGCAGTGCACTCGCCCCCCAGGACACAGATACGCAGTATTTT.